The rows below give T cell receptor beta chains drawn from one sample of a study of regulatory T cells in long-lasting Graves disease. Each CDR3 protein gets one entry after TCRdb re-called the multiplex PCR reads with MiXCR. The table lists 200,000 to 250,000 distinct CDR3 sequences, roughly 18% of them singletons. Sequenced here: peripheral blood mononuclear cells (PBMCs), sampled at new diagnosis, from a patient treated with antithyroid drugs. These receptors all stem from a female donor with Graves disease. Both conserved end residues are part of each CDR3. Fields, in order: CDR3 protein, CDR3 DNA, clone size, V gene, CDR3 length, J gene, D gene. A D gene is named only where the DNA matches it firmly. Where a row states a size, it is once, few, many or the class of an expanded clone; other rows omit it.

cdr3_aa: CSAPSTGTLNHEQFF
cdr3_nt: TGCAGTGCTCCCTCGACAGGGACCTTGAATCATGAGCAGTTCTTC
clone_size: few
v_call: TRBV20-1
cdr3_length: 15
j_call: TRBJ2-1
d_call: TRBD1

cdr3_aa: CASSLGVLAVEQVTQYF
cdr3_nt: TGTGCCAGCAGCTTGGGGGTACTAGCGGTGGAACAAGTGACCCAGTACTTC
clone_size: -
v_call: TRBV11-3
cdr3_length: 17
j_call: TRBJ2-5
d_call: TRBD2

cdr3_aa: CASRDANEKLFF
cdr3_nt: TGTGCCAGCAGAGATGCTAATGAAAAACTGTTTTTT
clone_size: many
v_call: TRBV6-1
cdr3_length: 12
j_call: TRBJ1-4
d_call: -

cdr3_aa: CASSVPNEKLFF
cdr3_nt: TGTGCCAGCAGTGTTCCTAATGAAAAACTGTTTTTT
clone_size: many
v_call: TRBV2
cdr3_length: 12
j_call: TRBJ1-4
d_call: -

cdr3_aa: CASSAAGTATGELFF
cdr3_nt: TGCGCCAGCAGCGCGGCGGGGACAGCTACCGGGGAGCTGTTTTTT
clone_size: many
v_call: TRBV5-1
cdr3_length: 15
j_call: TRBJ2-2
d_call: -

cdr3_aa: CASSRQEGEKLFF
cdr3_nt: TGTGCCAGCAGTCGGCAGGAGGGTGAAAAACTGTTTTTT
clone_size: many
v_call: TRBV6-2/TRBV6-3
cdr3_length: 13
j_call: TRBJ1-4
d_call: -

cdr3_aa: CASSASGWSTKGYTF
cdr3_nt: TGTGCCAGCAGCGCGTCCGGATGGAGTACGAAAGGCTACACCTTC
clone_size: many
v_call: TRBV9
cdr3_length: 15
j_call: TRBJ1-2
d_call: -

cdr3_aa: CASSTLAGVTDTQYF
cdr3_nt: TGTGCCAGCAGCACCCTAGCGGGAGTTACAGATACGCAGTATTTT
clone_size: many
v_call: TRBV7-2
cdr3_length: 15
j_call: TRBJ2-3
d_call: TRBD2

cdr3_aa: CASSIGTAPGGTQYF
cdr3_nt: TGTGCCAGTAGTATTGGAACGGCCCCGGGGGGGACCCAGTACTTC
clone_size: many
v_call: TRBV19
cdr3_length: 15
j_call: TRBJ2-5
d_call: TRBD2

cdr3_aa: CAWSGGGTDTQYF
cdr3_nt: TGTGCCTGGAGCGGCGGGGGCACAGATACGCAGTATTTT
clone_size: many
v_call: TRBV30
cdr3_length: 13
j_call: TRBJ2-3
d_call: -

cdr3_aa: CSAQDGLAGAYEQYF
cdr3_nt: TGCAGTGCGCAGGACGGACTAGCGGGAGCCTACGAGCAGTACTTC
clone_size: many
v_call: TRBV20-1
cdr3_length: 15
j_call: TRBJ2-7
d_call: TRBD2

cdr3_aa: CSASPRTGWHEAFF
cdr3_nt: TGCAGTGCTTCACCCCGGACAGGGTGGCATGAAGCTTTCTTT
clone_size: -
v_call: TRBV20-1
cdr3_length: 14
j_call: TRBJ1-1
d_call: TRBD1

cdr3_aa: CASSPTNTSTDTQYF
cdr3_nt: TGTGCCAGCAGCCCCACCAATACTAGCACAGATACGCAGTATTTT
clone_size: few
v_call: TRBV7-9
cdr3_length: 15
j_call: TRBJ2-3
d_call: -

cdr3_aa: CATGRKLSNQPQHF
cdr3_nt: TGTGCCACCGGACGGAAACTTAGCAATCAGCCCCAGCATTTT
clone_size: -
v_call: TRBV28
cdr3_length: 14
j_call: TRBJ1-5
d_call: -

cdr3_aa: CATSDSPVTGANVLTF
cdr3_nt: TGTGCCACCAGTGATAGCCCAGTGACTGGGGCCAACGTCCTGACTTTC
clone_size: many
v_call: TRBV24-1
cdr3_length: 16
j_call: TRBJ2-6
d_call: -

cdr3_aa: CATSDPQGDFTDTQYF
cdr3_nt: TGTGCCACCAGTGATCCACAGGGGGATTTCACAGATACGCAGTATTTT
clone_size: many
v_call: TRBV24-1
cdr3_length: 16
j_call: TRBJ2-3
d_call: TRBD1

cdr3_aa: CASSHYSAFEAFF
cdr3_nt: TGTGCCAGCAGCCACTACAGCGCGTTTGAAGCTTTCTTT
clone_size: -
v_call: TRBV3-1
cdr3_length: 13
j_call: TRBJ1-1
d_call: -

cdr3_aa: CASAWTGQADGYTF
cdr3_nt: TGCGCCAGTGCTTGGACAGGGCAGGCGGATGGCTACACCTTC
clone_size: -
v_call: TRBV10-2
cdr3_length: 14
j_call: TRBJ1-2
d_call: TRBD1

cdr3_aa: CATRKDTEAFF
cdr3_nt: TGTGCCACCAGAAAAGACACTGAAGCTTTCTTT
clone_size: many
v_call: TRBV12-3/TRBV12-4
cdr3_length: 11
j_call: TRBJ1-1
d_call: -

cdr3_aa: CASSLGTSGLYEQYF
cdr3_nt: TGTGCCAGCAGCTTGGGGACTAGCGGGCTCTACGAGCAGTACTTC
clone_size: many
v_call: TRBV7-2
cdr3_length: 15
j_call: TRBJ2-7
d_call: TRBD2

cdr3_aa: CSARSWAGVHEQYF
cdr3_nt: TGCAGTGCTAGAAGCTGGGCGGGAGTCCACGAGCAGTACTTC
clone_size: -
v_call: TRBV20-1
cdr3_length: 14
j_call: TRBJ2-7
d_call: TRBD2

cdr3_aa: CASRRDDRGEQYF
cdr3_nt: TGTGCCAGCAGACGAGACGACAGGGGGGAGCAGTACTTC
clone_size: -
v_call: TRBV6-1
cdr3_length: 13
j_call: TRBJ2-7
d_call: TRBD1

cdr3_aa: CASSQRRNSGANVLTF
cdr3_nt: TGCGCCAGCAGCCAGAGGAGGAACTCTGGGGCCAACGTCCTGACTTTC
clone_size: many
v_call: TRBV4-1
cdr3_length: 16
j_call: TRBJ2-6
d_call: -

cdr3_aa: CASSPGSGRANTGELFF
cdr3_nt: TGTGCCAGCAGCCCCGGGAGCGGGAGGGCCAACACCGGGGAGCTGTTTTTT
clone_size: -
v_call: TRBV9
cdr3_length: 17
j_call: TRBJ2-2
d_call: TRBD2

cdr3_aa: CASSYSALSYEQYF
cdr3_nt: TGTGCCAGCAGTTACTCGGCCCTCTCCTACGAGCAGTACTTC
clone_size: few
v_call: TRBV6-5
cdr3_length: 14
j_call: TRBJ2-7
d_call: -

cdr3_aa: CARTGGSSSGANVLTF
cdr3_nt: TGCGCCAGGACAGGAGGGTCCAGTTCTGGGGCCAACGTCCTGACTTTC
clone_size: -
v_call: TRBV5-1
cdr3_length: 16
j_call: TRBJ2-6
d_call: -

cdr3_aa: CASSEGGEAQPQHF
cdr3_nt: TGTGCCAGCAGTGAAGGCGGGGAGGCACAGCCCCAGCATTTT
clone_size: -
v_call: TRBV2
cdr3_length: 14
j_call: TRBJ1-5
d_call: -

cdr3_aa: CASSKPPTWAGNTIYF
cdr3_nt: TGTGCCAGTAGTAAGCCCCCAACATGGGCCGGAAACACCATATATTTT
clone_size: many
v_call: TRBV19
cdr3_length: 16
j_call: TRBJ1-3
d_call: -